The 31 T cell receptor beta chains below all came from one sample that was sequenced in a study of OX40 agonist ivuxolimab in advanced cancers. Method: immunoSEQ multiplex PCR; TCRdb's copy keeps in-frame clones and lacks some. The sample lists nearly 50,000 clones, about 88% occurring once. This sample comprised CD4+ or CD8+ T cells sorted from blood, obtained in a trial of the OX40 agonist ivuxolimab. These receptors were obtained from an adult with an advanced solid tumor such as melanoma, head and neck, liver or kidney cancer.

The chain combines TRBV5-4 with TRBJ2-5; 10 bases agree with TRBD2. Per the germline V gene, CDR1 is SGHNT and CDR2 is YYREEE (reference sequence). The V segment lost 4 bases and the J segment 2 bases; nucleotides outside the gene matches: 8. CDR3 size: 16 residues. The CDR3 here is CASSPPSGRGQETQYF. The CDR3 bases are TGTGCCAGCAGCCCGCCCAGCGGGAGGGGTCAAGAGACCCAGTACTTC.

The V and J genes are TRBV29-1 and TRBJ2-2; the match to TRBD1 covers 8 bases. The V segment lost 7 bases and the J segment 4 bases; nucleotides outside the gene matches: 8. The CDR3 runs to 14 residues. In germline, CDR1 is SQVTM, CDR2 ANQGSEA. The CDR3 loop is CSAWTGSGTGELFF. For the CDR3, the DNA is TGCAGCGCCTGGACAGGGTCGGGCACCGGGGAGCTGTTTTTT.

The chain recombines TRBV9 with TRBJ2-1; D is possibly TRBD2 (6 bases). There are 15 residues in the CDR3. The V end was cut by 3 bases, the J end by 0 bases, with 10 bases between. Germline CDR1 reads SGDLS; CDR2 reads YYNGEE. The CDR3 spells CASSARDFSYNEQFF. The CDR3 coding sequence is TGTGCCAGCAGCGCCCGGGACTTCTCCTACAATGAGCAGTTCTTC. Supplemented by reference TRBV9 and TRBJ2-1, the full variable domain reads DSGVTQTPKHLITATGQRVTLRCSPRSGDLSVYWYQQSLDQGLQFLIQYYNGEERAKGNILERFSAQQFPDLHSELNLSSLELGDSALYFCASSARDFSYNEQFFGPGTRLTVL.

This chain links TRBV27 with TRBJ2-7; no reliable D call. The ends were cut back, 2 bases at V and 3 bases at J, with 8 bases in the middle. CDR1 MNHEY and CDR2 SMNVEV come from the germline V gene (reference sequence). CDR3 length: 13 residues. The CDR3 is CASSLTVNYEQYF. The CDR3 DNA reads TGTGCCAGCAGTTTAACCGTAAACTACGAGCAGTACTTC.

This chain uses TRBV5-1 with TRBJ2-5; maybe TRBD2 (5 bases). CDR1 and CDR2 (germline): SGHRS, YFSETQ. V was shortened by 5 bases and J by 2 bases, with 16 bases between the two germline ends. This CDR3 spans 15 amino acids. The CDR3: CASRLGAADQETQYF. In nucleotides, the CDR3 is TGCGCCAGCAGGCTCGGAGCGGCCGATCAAGAGACCCAGTACTTC.

The V and J genes are TRBV10-3 and TRBJ2-7; TRBD1 might be the D (6 bases). Germline V gene lookup returns CDR1 ENHRY and CDR2 SYGVKD. V gave up 5 bases and J gave up 4 bases, with 9 bases separating them. This CDR3 is 12 amino acids long. Here the CDR3 DNA reads TGTGCCATCAGTCCCAGGGGTTACGAGCAGTACTTC. Translation: CAISPRGYEQYF.

The chain carries TRBV29-1 and TRBJ2-5; 7 positions match TRBD2. Trimming removed 6 bases from V and 5 bases from J; junction bases left unmatched: 9. The CDR3 consists of 13 residues. CDR1 SQVTM and CDR2 ANQGSEA come from the germline V gene. CDR3 region: CSVTKAGVETQYF. The CDR3 DNA is TGCAGCGTCACCAAGGCGGGAGTGGAGACCCAGTACTTC.

The chain combines TRBV10-3 with TRBJ2-7, with D hard to call. CDR1 and CDR2 from the germline V gene are ENHRY and SYGVKD. The CDR3 runs 14 residues. V lost 0 bases, J lost 6 bases, and 12 bases lay in between. CDR3 DNA: TGTGCCATCAGTGAGTCGACGGGCCGCTCCGAGCAGTACTTC. This codes for CAISESTGRSEQYF.

In its sample, this clone was seen once. V is TRBV6-6 and J is TRBJ2-2; 8 bases match TRBD1. There are 14 residues in the CDR3. Trimming at V came to 6 bases and at J to 4 bases, leaving 4 bases not matched to a gene. Germline V gene data show CDR1 as MNHNY and CDR2 as SVGAGI (reference sequence). The CDR3 nucleotides are TGTGCCAGCAGAAGGACAGGGCCCACCGGGGAGCTGTTTTTT. This sequence encodes CASRRTGPTGELFF.

This clone came up once. The chain uses TRBV4-1 and TRBJ2-5; D possibly corresponds to TRBD1 (6 bases). This CDR3 is 15 amino acids long. Trimming removed 4 bases from V and 3 bases from J, with 15 bases in between. The germline V gene has CDR1 MGHRA and CDR2 YSYEKL. The CDR3 protein is CASSPAGAREETQYF. The CDR3 coding sequence is TGCGCCAGCAGCCCGGCAGGGGCGAGGGAAGAGACCCAGTACTTC.

The V call is TRBV30, the J call TRBJ1-1; a possible D gene is TRBD1 (6 bases). From germline, CDR1 is GTSNPN and CDR2 SVGIG (reference sequence). Trimming stripped 4 bases from V and 1 base from J, with 10 bases between. There are 13 residues in the CDR3. The CDR3 here is CAWTLQGNTEAFF. The CDR3 coding sequence is TGTGCCTGGACCCTACAGGGGAACACTGAAGCTTTCTTT.

CDR3 region: CSVEDQGGTEAFF. The DNA for the CDR3 is TGCAGCGTTGAAGATCAGGGGGGGACTGAAGCTTTCTTT. The chain links TRBV29-1 to TRBJ1-1; the match to TRBD1 covers 7 bases. The CDR3 is made up of 13 amino acids. V lost 0 bases and J lost 5; bases outside the gene matches: 3. CDR1 SQVTM and CDR2 ANQGSEA come from the germline V gene.

This chain uses TRBV19 with TRBJ2-7; 8 nucleotides match TRBD2. CDR1 is LNHDA and CDR2 is SQIVND in the germline V gene (reference sequence). The CDR3 spans 15 residues. Unmatched junction bases numbered 6, after V lost 5 bases and J lost 0 bases. CDR3 residues: CASSDWSGSSYEQYF. DNA for the CDR3: TGTGCCAGTAGTGATTGGAGCGGGAGCTCCTACGAGCAGTACTTC.

CDR3 in amino acids: CASSLVGGSGNTIYF. In DNA form, the CDR3 reads TGTGCCAGCAGCTTAGTTGGGGGCTCTGGAAACACCATATATTTT. The V and J genes are TRBV7-8 and TRBJ1-3, with D possibly TRBD1 on 5 matching bases. The CDR3 totals 15 residues. Trimming left V 1 base short and J 0 bases short, with 7 bases between. CDR1 is SGHVS and CDR2 is FQNEAQ in the germline V gene.

This chain joins TRBV30 and TRBJ1-2; D may be TRBD1 (6 bases). This CDR3 has 14 residues. V gave up 1 base and J gave up 4 bases, with 13 bases separating them. CDR1 GTSNPN and CDR2 SVGIG come from the germline V gene (reference sequence). As DNA, the CDR3 is TGTGCCTGGAGTGCAAAGGGGGTATCCTATGGCTACACCTTC. Protein: CAWSAKGVSYGYTF.

The chain links TRBV7-4 to TRBJ2-7; D may match TRBD1 or TRBD2 (5 bases each). Germline loops: CDR1 SGHVT, CDR2 SQSDAQ. The CDR3 runs to 15 residues. V was clipped by 5 bases and J by 0 bases, with 14 bases between them. This CDR3 reads CASSAPSGGSYEQYF. In DNA form, the CDR3 reads TGTGCCAGCAGCGCCCCCAGTGGGGGCTCCTACGAGCAGTACTTC.

This clone was observed a handful of times. The chain links TRBV5-1 to TRBJ1-1; D gene uncertain. Germline CDR1 reads SGHRS; CDR2 reads YFSETQ. Trimming pared 4 bases from V and 2 bases from J, leaving 15 bases between. This CDR3 region has 15 residues. CDR3 coding DNA: TGCGCCAGCAGCGTGGACCGGGCCCTCAACACTGAAGCTTTCTTT. This translates into CASSVDRALNTEAFF.

This sequence joins TRBV7-9 and TRBJ2-1; TRBD1 agrees at 10 bases. From germline, CDR1 is SEHNR and CDR2 FQNEAQ (reference sequence). Germline trimming cut 9 bases from V and 3 bases from J; bases unmatched to any gene: 8. The CDR3 runs to 15 residues. In DNA form, the CDR3 reads TGTGCCAGTCACCCGACAGGGGGCGTCTACAATGAGCAGTTCTTC. Protein product: CASHPTGGVYNEQFF.

The chain is built from TRBV19 and TRBJ2-3; TRBD1 is a possible D gene (5 bases). This CDR3 has 13 residues. The germline gives CDR1 LNHDA, CDR2 SQIVND (reference sequence). Trimming took 6 bases from V and 4 from J, leaving 11 bases between them. The CDR3 reads CASSATRADTQYF. CDR3 sequence (DNA): TGTGCCAGTAGCGCTACCAGGGCAGATACGCAGTATTTT.

The chain combines TRBV15 with TRBJ2-3; TRBD2 matches at 8 bases. V was pared by 6 bases and J by 1 base, with 3 bases of the junction left unmatched. CDR1 and CDR2 (germline): LNHNV, YYDKDF (reference sequence). The CDR3 covers 14 residues. CDR3 sequence: CATSAAGGTDTQYF. As DNA, the CDR3 is TGTGCCACCAGTGCAGCGGGAGGCACAGATACGCAGTATTTT.

The genes are TRBV19 and TRBJ1-5; no reliable D call. Trimming left V 9 bases short and J 10 bases short, with 22 bases between. This CDR3 region has 14 residues. Germline lookup yields CDR1 LNHDA and CDR2 SQIVND (reference sequence). The CDR3 reads CASSDGSMDGPQHF. The DNA for the CDR3 is TGTGCCAGCTCGGACGGCAGTATGGATGGTCCCCAGCATTTT.

The J gene is TRBJ2-1, the V gene TRBV10-3, with 9 bases lining up with TRBD2. The length of the CDR3 is 14 residues. Germline V gives CDR1 ENHRY, CDR2 SYGVKD. The V segment lost 6 bases and the J segment 8 bases; nucleotides outside the gene matches: 8. CDR3 region: CAIRRSLAGDEQFF. CDR3 sequence (DNA): TGTGCCATCAGGAGATCACTAGCGGGCGATGAGCAGTTCTTC.

The chain joins TRBV6-1 to TRBJ2-7, with TRBD2 matching over 13 bases. Germline V gives CDR1 MNHNS, CDR2 SASEGT. V gave up 3 bases and J gave up 5 bases; unmatched junction bases: 10. This CDR3 has 17 residues. The CDR3 sequence: CASSDLAGTSGTHEQYF. CDR3 DNA: TGTGCCAGCAGTGATCTCGCCGGGACTAGCGGGACTCACGAGCAGTACTTC.

This chain uses TRBV5-1 with TRBJ2-1, with D unclear. The CDR3 loop spans 13 amino acids. CDR1 is SGHRS and CDR2 is YFSETQ in the germline V gene. The germline V and J ends were trimmed by 5 bases and 8 bases, with 14 bases remaining between them. The DNA of the CDR3 is TGCGCCAGCAGGGTCGGTAGAGTCGATGAGCAGTTCTTC. It codes for CASRVGRVDEQFF.

This chain connects TRBV6-1 to TRBJ2-5; D perhaps matches TRBD2 (5 bases). Germline lookup yields CDR1 MNHNS and CDR2 SASEGT. The CDR3 length is 15 residues. V lost 6 bases and J 5 bases, leaving 19 bases between the germline ends. The chain's CDR3 is CASSPLAGAWETQYF. As DNA, the CDR3 is TGTGCCAGCAGCCCTCTCGCGGGTGCTTGGGAGACCCAGTACTTC.

V is TRBV5-1 and J is TRBJ2-2; TRBD1 aligns across 9 bases. The V gene's germline CDR1 is SGHRS and CDR2 YFSETQ. CDR3 length: 15 amino acids. The trim removed 4 bases at V and 1 base at J, leaving 2 bases unmatched. The CDR3 loop is CASSRDRVNTGELFF. DNA of the CDR3: TGCGCCAGCAGCCGGGACAGGGTGAACACCGGGGAGCTGTTTTTT. Looking up the rest from reference TRBV5-1 and TRBJ2-2 gives the full variable domain: KAGVTQTPRYLIKTRGQQVTLSCSPISGHRSVSWYQQTPGQGLQFLFEYFSETQRNKGNFPGRFSGRQFSNSRSEMNVSTLELGDSALYLCASSRDRVNTGELFFGEGSRLTVL.

The chain couples TRBV7-9 to TRBJ2-2, with D tentatively TRBD1 or TRBD2 (6 bases each). This CDR3 comprises 14 residues. The germline V gene has CDR1 SEHNR and CDR2 FQNEAQ (reference sequence). V lost 6 bases to trimming and J lost 0 bases, with 8 bases between them. CDR3 sequence: CASSRGPNTGELFF. As DNA, the CDR3 is TGTGCCAGCAGTCGGGGGCCGAACACCGGGGAGCTGTTTTTT. The complete variable domain, with remaining parts taken from reference TRBV7-9 and TRBJ2-2, reads DTGVSQNPRHKITKRGQNVTFRCDPISEHNRLYWYRQTLGQGPEFLTYFQNEAQLEKSRLLSDRFSAERPKGSFSTLEIQRTEQGDSAMYLCASSRGPNTGELFFGEGSRLTVL.

This sequence joins TRBV10-3 and TRBJ2-5; 10 bases agree with TRBD2. The end of the DNA aligns better with TRBJ2-7, so the J call may be wrong. Germline CDR1 reads ENHRY; CDR2 reads SYGVKD. The CDR3 length is 17 residues. The CDR3 sequence: CAISESLGLAGVYEQYF. CDR3 nucleotide sequence: TGTGCCATCAGTGAGTCACTTGGGCTAGCGGGAGTATACGAGCAGTACTTC.

This chain joins TRBV11-2 and TRBJ2-1; D gene uncertain. This CDR3 contains 14 residues. V was pared by 4 bases and J by 8 bases, with 15 bases between. Germline V CDR1 and CDR2: SGHAT, FQNNGV. CDR3 coding DNA: TGTGCCAGCAGCTCCGTGAGTGGGTCCCATGAGCAGTTCTTC. Translated, it gives CASSSVSGSHEQFF.

This clone was observed a few times. This rearrangement joins TRBV7-2 to TRBJ2-3; 7 bases line up with TRBD2. The junction had 9 bases not matched to a gene; V was cut back by 5 bases and J by 4 bases. Germline loops: CDR1 SGHTA, CDR2 FQGNSA. The CDR3 extends over 15 amino acids. CDR3 nucleotide sequence: TGTGCCAGCAGCCGAGATCGACTAGCAGCAGATACGCAGTATTTT. Its protein is CASSRDRLAADTQYF.

This sequence joins TRBV6-1 and TRBJ1-3; D gene unclear. This CDR3 spans 15 amino acids. V was cut by 1 base and J by 0 bases, with 7 bases left in between. The germline V gene has CDR1 MNHNS and CDR2 SASEGT. The CDR3 nucleotides read TGTGCCAGCAGTGAAGTGGGAAACTCTGGAAACACCATATATTTT. This translates into CASSEVGNSGNTIYF.